This T cell receptor beta chain was recorded in a study of memory CD4+ T cells and cytomegalovirus serostatus. Between the trimmed V and J ends, which lost 2 bases and 1 base, there was a span of 21 bases. Germline CDR1 reads SGHDT; CDR2 reads YYEEEE. The CDR3 runs 18 residues. TCRdb's copy holds only in-frame clones and misses some; the assay was immunoSEQ multiplex PCR. There are 50,000 to 65,000 clones in the sample; approximately 80% occur only once, and roughly 1.5% lies in the top ten. The sort gate was single viable CD3+CD4+CD8-CD45RO+ cells for memory CD4+ T cells. The chain combines TRBV5-6 with TRBJ1-1, with D hard to call. Sample: memory CD4+ T cells from blood. The clonotype was recovered from an adult in good health and CMV-seropositive. Here the CDR3 reads CASSLDLGSNLKNTEAFF. The CDR3 bases are TGTGCCAGCAGCTTAGATCTAGGGTCCAATTTGAAGAACACTGAAGCTTTCTTT.